Each of the 9 T cell receptor beta chains below was sequenced from the same sample in a study of blood T cells in healthy people across ages. The use of a sample-barcoded 5' primer and a J-beta primer mix characterized a second PCR of about 7 to 12 cycles. TCRdb re-called the 5' RACE reads through MiXCR, storing one row per CDR3 protein. The repertoire consists of roughly 1,700,000 distinct CDR3 sequences, with roughly 28% occurring once and the leading ten covering 7.7%. Sequencing was performed on blood. The receptors come from a woman in her 30s in good health.

The chain links TRBV6-5 to TRBJ2-1, with TRBD1 matching 7 bases. Per germline, CDR1 MNHEY and CDR2 SVGAGI. The CDR3 spans 16 residues. Losses at the gene ends were 2 bases for V and 0 bases for J; bases not matched to a gene: 4. CDR3 sequence reads: CASSYEGAGSYNEQFF. CDR3 nucleotides: TGTGCCAGCAGTTACGAGGGGGCGGGCTCCTACAATGAGCAGTTCTTC.

This rearrangement joins TRBV20-1 to TRBJ2-3, with TRBD2 as a possible D gene (6 bases). The V and J ends lost 6 bases and 0 bases respectively, with 19 bases between them. This CDR3 contains 16 residues. Germline assignment: CDR1 DFQATT and CDR2 SNEGSKA (reference sequence). DNA for the CDR3: TGCAGTGCCCGCCGGGCGGGGACCGTTAGCACAGATACGCAGTATTTT. This codes for CSARRAGTVSTDTQYF.

The CDR3 loop is CASSSRDSSTDTQYF. The CDR3 nucleotides are TGTGCCAGCAGCTCAAGGGACAGTAGCACAGATACGCAGTATTTT. The chain has TRBV7-6 and TRBJ2-3, with 7 bases fitting TRBD1. This CDR3 region has 15 residues. CDR1 is SGHVS, CDR2 FNYEAQ, per germline. Trimming removed 4 bases from V and 0 bases from J; junction bases left unmatched: 4.

This clonotype has just a few counts. The V gene is TRBV28, the J gene TRBJ2-7, with D unclear. V was clipped by 6 bases and J by 3 bases, with 12 bases between them. The germline gives CDR1 MDHEN, CDR2 SYDVKM. This CDR3 is 13 amino acids long. The CDR3 nucleotides are TGTGCCAGCAGCATCGGTGTAATCTACGAGCAGTACTTC. Protein sequence: CASSIGVIYEQYF.

This clonotype has only a few counts. The rearrangement links TRBV7-9 to TRBJ1-1; 9 bases align to TRBD1. Germline lookup yields CDR1 SEHNR and CDR2 FQNEAQ (reference sequence). V lost 6 bases, J lost 4 bases, and 3 bases stayed unmatched. CDR3 length: 13 residues. The CDR3 spells CASRDRGPTEAFF. The CDR3 coding sequence is TGTGCCAGCAGGGACAGGGGACCCACTGAAGCTTTCTTT.

This clonotype was observed a few times. V is TRBV25-1 and J is TRBJ2-2, with D tentatively TRBD2 (6 bases). CDR1 and CDR2 (germline): MGHDK, SYGVNS. V gave up 7 bases and J gave up 0 bases, with 9 bases separating them. The CDR3 covers 14 residues. As DNA, the CDR3 is TGTGCCAGCACTGCGGGACCGAACACCGGGGAGCTGTTTTTT. Translation gives CASTAGPNTGELFF.

This clonotype appeared many times. The chain couples TRBV28 to TRBJ2-6, with a weak D call TRBD2 (6 bases). Germline V gives CDR1 MDHEN, CDR2 SYDVKM. V shed 5 bases and J shed 6 bases, with 20 bases lying between them. The CDR3 is made up of 17 amino acids. The CDR3 protein is CASSQGGERTAANVLTF. Here the CDR3 DNA reads TGTGCCAGCAGTCAGGGCGGGGAAAGGACCGCGGCCAACGTCCTGACTTTC.

This clonotype turned up a few times. The chain combines TRBV7-9 with TRBJ2-1; D could derive from TRBD1 or TRBD2 (5 bases each). This CDR3 spans 15 amino acids. The germline V gene encodes CDR1 SEHNR and CDR2 FQNEAQ (reference sequence). V lost 5 bases, J lost 5 bases, and 16 bases lay in between. As DNA, the CDR3 is TGTGCCAGCAGCCCCCGGGGACGGATGAACAATGAGCAGTTCTTC. Translation: CASSPRGRMNNEQFF.

The chain carries TRBV7-9 and TRBJ2-5; TRBD1 is a possible D gene (5 bases). The V gene's germline CDR1 is SEHNR and CDR2 FQNEAQ (reference sequence). V lost 5 bases and J lost 3, with 19 bases in between. CDR3 length: 16 residues. CDR3 sequence reads: CASSALKVAGKETQYF. CDR3 DNA: TGTGCCAGCAGCGCACTCAAAGTTGCAGGGAAAGAGACCCAGTACTTC.